These 20 T cell receptor beta chains came from one sample sequenced in a study of immune reconstitution after stem cell transplant in scleroderma. A single record per CDR3 protein comes from TCRdb applying MiXCR to the RT-PCR reads. The sample has roughly 3,000 distinct CDR3 sequences, 8.5% to 10% seen once. This specimen was taken before or after autologous hematopoietic stem cell transplantation (not recorded which). These receptors were collected from a female donor with systemic sclerosis.

This chain connects TRBV27 to TRBJ2-3; possible D gene TRBD1, 5 bases. Deletions cut 8 bases from V and 7 bases from J, with 19 bases between. The CDR3 sequence is 14 residues long. CDR1 is MNHEY, CDR2 SMNVEV, per germline (reference sequence). The DNA of the CDR3 is TGTGCCAGCGGCGACAGACCTCCTTCGAATACGCAGTATTTT. This translates into CASGDRPPSNTQYF.

This clonotype was counted between two and nine times. The chain carries TRBV19 and TRBJ1-2; D gene uncertain. Germline CDR1 reads LNHDA; CDR2 reads SQIVND (reference sequence). The CDR3 spans 15 residues. The V end was cut by 0 bases, the J end by 2 bases, with 10 bases between. CDR3 amino acids: CASSIDPTDNYGYTF. CDR3 in DNA: TGTGCCAGTAGTATAGATCCTACGGACAACTATGGCTACACCTTC.

This clonotype was observed a handful of times. The chain uses TRBV27 and TRBJ2-7, with 10 bases that match TRBD2. The CDR3 is 14 amino acids. V trimming: 2 bases; J trimming: 6 bases; junction bases outside the gene matches: 4. CDR1 and CDR2 (germline): MNHEY, SMNVEV (reference sequence). Here the CDR3 reads CASSLLAGASEQYF. In nucleotides, the CDR3 is TGTGCCAGCAGTTTACTAGCGGGAGCGTCCGAGCAGTACTTC.

This clonotype is categorized as medium-sized. The CDR3 here is CSALDGTRLYEQYF. CDR3 nucleotides: TGCAGTGCTCTGGACGGGACTAGACTTTACGAGCAGTACTTC. The V and J genes are TRBV20-1 and TRBJ2-7, with TRBD2 matching over 8 bases. The germline CDR1 and CDR2 sequences are DFQATT and SNEGSKA (reference sequence). Trimming removed 5 bases from V and 4 bases from J; junction bases left unmatched: 10. The CDR3 is 14 residues long.

This clonotype was picked up a small number of times. The chain joins TRBV3-1 to TRBJ2-7; tentative D call: TRBD1 (5 bases). Germline V gives CDR1 LGHDT, CDR2 YNNKEL (reference sequence). The CDR3 runs to 16 residues. The V end was cut by 2 bases, the J end by 2 bases, with 16 bases between. CDR3 sequence: CASSQSIWGATYEQYF. The CDR3 DNA reads TGTGCCAGCAGCCAATCCATTTGGGGCGCCACCTACGAGCAGTACTTC.

This clonotype is judged medium-sized. The CDR3 nucleotides read TGTGCCAGCAGTCGGGGATCTGAAGCTTTCTTT. Protein product: CASSRGSEAFF. The chain links TRBV2 to TRBJ1-1; D is unresolved. The CDR3 totals 11 residues. Trimming shortened V by 5 bases and J by 6 bases, and 7 bases separated the two germline ends. Germline assignment: CDR1 SNHLY and CDR2 FYNNEI.

This clonotype rates as medium-sized. Here the CDR3 DNA reads TGCAGCGTTGAAGACACAGGGTCGTCTTTCTTT. Amino acids: CSVEDTGSSFF. V is TRBV29-1 and J is TRBJ1-1; tentative D call: TRBD1 (6 bases). Looked up from germline, CDR1 is SQVTM and CDR2 is ANQGSEA. V was clipped by 0 bases and J by 12 bases, with 11 bases between them. The CDR3 is 11 amino acids.

This clonotype is medium-sized in the sample. The rearrangement joins TRBV20-1 to TRBJ2-7; D perhaps matches TRBD1 (5 bases). The CDR3 is made up of 10 amino acids. Deletions cut 5 bases from V and 3 bases from J, with 5 bases between. Germline-derived CDR1 and CDR2 are DFQATT and SNEGSKA (reference sequence). The CDR3 sequence is CSAGHYEQYF. The CDR3 DNA reads as TGCAGTGCTGGACACTACGAGCAGTACTTC.

By share, this clonotype counts as medium-sized. The chain recombines TRBV20-1 with TRBJ2-7; a weak D match, TRBD1 (5 bases). Per the germline V gene, CDR1 is DFQATT and CDR2 is SNEGSKA (reference sequence). There are 15 residues in the CDR3. Trimming left V 1 base short and J 3 bases short, with 16 bases between. This chain's CDR3 is CSARAPRGHYYEQYF. Written as DNA, the CDR3 is TGCAGTGCTAGAGCCCCTAGGGGTCATTACTACGAGCAGTACTTC.

The rearrangement uses TRBV20-1 and TRBJ1-4, with TRBD1 matching 7 bases. J lost 4 bases, V lost 6 bases, and 5 bases had no gene match. Germline loops: CDR1 DFQATT, CDR2 SNEGSKA (reference sequence). CDR3 length: 13 amino acids. The CDR3 loop reads CSARTGHNEKLFF. DNA of the CDR3: TGCAGTGCCCGGACAGGCCATAATGAAAAACTGTTTTTT.

The chain uses TRBV20-1 and TRBJ2-3; 7 bases map to TRBD2. Per the germline V gene, CDR1 is DFQATT and CDR2 is SNEGSKA (reference sequence). The CDR3 consists of 16 residues. With 0 bases clipped from V and 0 bases from J, the junction kept 6 bases outside the gene matches. The CDR3 DNA reads as TGCAGTGCTAGAGATCTGTGGGGGGGGAGCACAGATACGCAGTATTTT. Translated, it gives CSARDLWGGSTDTQYF.

Concerning this clonotype: A much larger clone sits a single nucleotide away, making a read error possible. This chain links TRBV12-3 or TRBV12-4 with TRBJ1-1, with D possibly TRBD1 on 5 matching bases. This CDR3 spans 15 amino acids. Trimming stripped 7 bases from V and 0 bases from J, with 15 bases between. The CDR3 loop reads CASTPQETLNTEAFF. The CDR3, as DNA: TGTGCCAGCACCCCACAGGAGACATTGAACACTGAAGCTTTCTTT.

The rearrangement links TRBV20-1 to TRBJ2-3, with D tentatively TRBD1 or TRBD2 (5 bases each). Looked up from germline, CDR1 is DFQATT and CDR2 is SNEGSKA (reference sequence). There are 14 residues in the CDR3. V gave up 6 bases and J gave up 5 bases, with 18 bases separating them. The CDR3 region has the DNA TGCAGTGCAAGGGGTCAGGGAGCCCTAGATACGCAGTATTTT. It codes for CSARGQGALDTQYF.

The CDR3 region is CSAREGPGEAFF. In nucleotides, the CDR3 is TGCAGTGCTAGAGAAGGGCCCGGAGAAGCTTTCTTT. This chain connects TRBV20-1 to TRBJ1-1; D not certain. The CDR3 has 12 amino acids. The ends were cut back, 0 bases at V and 8 bases at J, with 10 bases in the middle. The germline V gene encodes CDR1 DFQATT and CDR2 SNEGSKA (reference sequence).

V is TRBV5-1 and J is TRBJ2-7; D not resolved. The CDR3 extends over 14 amino acids. V lost 0 bases, J lost 0 bases, and 7 bases lay in between. Looked up from germline, CDR1 is SGHRS and CDR2 is YFSETQ. The chain's CDR3 is CASSLGRHSYEQYF. Written as DNA, the CDR3 is TGCGCCAGCAGCTTGGGACGACACTCCTACGAGCAGTACTTC.

Sample share makes this clonotype medium-sized. The gene calls are TRBV6-2 or TRBV6-3 and TRBJ2-6; D possibly corresponds to TRBD1 (5 bases). Germline values: CDR1 MNHEY, CDR2 SVGEGT. This CDR3 contains 19 residues. Deletions cut 2 bases from V and 0 bases from J, with 17 bases between. DNA of the CDR3: TGTGCCAGCAGTTACGCAGGCCAGGGCGTTTTCTCTGGGGCCAACGTCCTGACTTTC. Its translation is CASSYAGQGVFSGANVLTF.

By its share, this clonotype is large. The V gene is TRBV7-6, the J gene TRBJ2-7; unclear D gene. The length of the CDR3 is 14 residues. Germline V gene data show CDR1 as SGHVS and CDR2 as FNYEAQ. The ends were cut back, 1 base at V and 5 bases at J, with 12 bases in the middle. The CDR3 is CASSLELVGHEQYF. The CDR3 DNA is TGTGCCAGCAGCTTAGAACTGGTAGGGCACGAGCAGTACTTC. The variable domain in full, completed from reference TRBV7-6 and TRBJ2-7, reads GAGVSQSPRYKVTKRGQDVALRCDPISGHVSLYWYRQALGQGPEFLTYFNYEAQQDKSGLPNDRFSAERPEGSISTLTIQRTEQRDSAMYRCASSLELVGHEQYFGPGTRLTVT.

This rearrangement joins TRBV6-1 to TRBJ1-2; D not certain. Trimming cost V 10 bases and J 2 bases, with 14 bases left between them. CDR1 and CDR2 (germline): MNHNS, SASEGT. This CDR3 comprises 13 residues. The CDR3 region has the DNA TGTGCCACCCAGACGTCAGCAAACTATGGCTACACCTTC. Its translation is CATQTSANYGYTF.

Sample share makes this clonotype medium-sized (0.01 to 0.1%). The V gene is TRBV29-1, the J gene TRBJ1-2; no definite D call. Trimming stripped 4 bases from V and 1 base from J, with 13 bases between. Germline loops: CDR1 SQVTM, CDR2 ANQGSEA. The length of the CDR3 is 14 residues. CDR3 loop: CSVGSGNYNYGYTF. DNA for the CDR3: TGCAGCGTTGGGTCAGGCAACTATAACTATGGCTACACCTTC.

This clonotype has just a few counts. The chain couples TRBV19 to TRBJ1-1; D might be TRBD1 (6 bases). Germline V gene sequence: CDR1 LNHDA, CDR2 SQIVND (reference sequence). The CDR3 extends over 15 amino acids. V lost 5 bases and J 1 base, leaving 14 bases between the germline ends. The CDR3 sequence: CASSPPTGRNTEAFF. Written as DNA, the CDR3 is TGTGCCAGTAGTCCCCCGACAGGACGGAACACTGAAGCTTTCTTT.